These 11 T cell receptor beta chains were all obtained from the same sample, sequenced in a study of radiotherapy plus CTLA-4 blockade in lung cancer. Sequencing used immunoSEQ multiplex PCR; TCRdb keeps in-frame clones, though not all of them. The sample contains some 15,000 clones, approximately 70% of which appear only once. Material: peripheral blood, obtained from a patient treated with radiotherapy plus ipilimumab. The receptor set was obtained from a human donor with non-small cell lung cancer whose response to radiotherapy plus ipilimumab could not be evaluated.

By proportion, this clone is medium-sized. This chain connects TRBV7-2 to TRBJ1-5; D ambiguous. V lost 1 base, J lost 0 bases, and 7 bases lay in between. The CDR3 sequence is 15 residues long. Germline CDR1 is SGHTA and CDR2 is FQGNSA. The CDR3 reads CASSLDFYSNQPQHF. In nucleotides, the CDR3 is TGTGCCAGCAGCTTAGACTTTTATAGCAATCAGCCCCAGCATTTT. The entire variable domain, with the rest obtained from reference TRBV7-2 and TRBJ1-5, is as follows: GAGVSQSPSNKVTEKGKDVELRCDPISGHTALYWYRQSLGQGLEFLIYFQGNSAPDKSGLPSDRFSAERTGGSVSTLTIQRTQQEDSAVYLCASSLDFYSNQPQHFGDGTRLSIL.

The chain couples TRBV6-5 to TRBJ2-7; the match to TRBD2 covers 11 bases. The CDR3 spans 14 residues. From germline, CDR1 is MNHEY and CDR2 SVGAGI. V lost 6 bases to trimming and J lost 3 bases; unmatched junction nucleotides: 4. CDR3 amino acids: CASSLSGGDYEQYF. Here the CDR3 DNA reads TGTGCCAGCAGCCTTAGCGGGGGGGACTACGAGCAGTACTTC.

This chain links TRBV5-1 with TRBJ2-7, with 10 bases matching TRBD1. This CDR3 comprises 14 residues. CDR1 is SGHRS, CDR2 YFSETQ, per germline. V shed 4 bases, J shed 6 bases, and the junction held 7 bases outside the gene matches. The CDR3 loop reads CASSLGQGVGEQYV. The CDR3 DNA reads as TGCGCCAGCAGCCTAGGACAGGGGGTAGGCGAGCAGTACGTC.

J is TRBJ1-1 and V is TRBV5-6, with TRBD1 identical over 10 bases. CDR1 SGHDT and CDR2 YYEEEE come from the germline V gene. This CDR3 region has 17 residues. The junction had 9 bases not matched to a gene; V was cut back by 1 base and J by 3 bases. CDR3: CASSLSGTGAFYTEAFF. CDR3 DNA: TGTGCCAGCAGCTTGTCTGGGACAGGGGCATTCTACACTGAAGCTTTCTTT.

The V gene is TRBV9, the J gene TRBJ2-1; D is perhaps TRBD2 (6 bases). The V end was cut by 3 bases, the J end by 5 bases, with 9 bases between. The CDR3 is 13 amino acids. The germline gives CDR1 SGDLS, CDR2 YYNGEE. CDR3 coding DNA: TGTGCCAGCAGCGCGCTAGCGAACAATGAGCAGTTCTTC. It encodes CASSALANNEQFF.

The chain employs TRBV19 and TRBJ2-3; 9 bases match TRBD1. In germline, CDR1 is LNHDA, CDR2 SQIVND (reference sequence). Germline trimming cut 4 bases from V and 4 bases from J; bases unmatched to any gene: 3. This CDR3 has 14 residues. CDR3 region: CASSNRGQSDTQYF. For the CDR3, the DNA is TGTGCCAGTAGTAACAGGGGGCAGTCAGATACGCAGTATTTT.

As for this clone: Other DNA sequences of this sample code for an identical CDR3. The V call is TRBV6-5, the J call TRBJ2-3, with 8 nucleotides matching TRBD1. Trimming removed 6 bases from V and 1 base from J; junction bases left unmatched: 3. The CDR3 is 14 residues long. Germline V gene data show CDR1 as MNHEY and CDR2 as SVGAGI. CDR3 loop: CASRDRVGTDTQYF. As DNA, the CDR3 is TGTGCCAGCAGGGACAGGGTGGGCACAGATACGCAGTATTTT.

The chain is built from TRBV6-1 and TRBJ2-3; TRBD1 aligns across 7 bases. Losses at the gene ends were 9 bases for V and 0 bases for J; bases not matched to a gene: 3. This CDR3 region has 13 residues. Germline CDR1 and CDR2: MNHNS and SASEGT. In DNA, the CDR3 is TGTGCCAGATCGACAGGGAGCACAGATACGCAGTATTTT. Its translation: CARSTGSTDTQYF.

The chain employs TRBV7-2 and TRBJ2-5; 9 bases fit TRBD1. Trimming at V came to 4 bases and at J to 1 base, leaving 1 base not matched to a gene. CDR1 and CDR2 from the germline V gene are SGHTA and FQGNSA. The CDR3 has 14 residues. CDR3 nucleotides: TGTGCCAGCAGCTCGGACAGGGGCCAAGAGACCCAGTACTTC. Residues: CASSSDRGQETQYF.

The gene calls are TRBV12-5 and TRBJ1-6; D possibly corresponds to TRBD1 (6 bases). The length of the CDR3 is 15 residues. The V gene lost 6 bases and the J gene lost 3 bases, with 12 bases spanning the gap. Germline CDR1 and CDR2: LGHNT and FRNRAP. CDR3: CASGSGDIYNSPLHF. The DNA of the CDR3 is TGTGCTAGTGGGTCTGGGGACATCTATAATTCACCCCTCCACTTT. Based on the CDR3 plus reference TRBV12-5 and TRBJ1-6, the full variable domain is DARVTQTPRHKVTEMGQEVTMRCQPILGHNTVFWYRQTMMQGLELLAYFRNRAPLDDSGMPKDRFSAEMPDATLATLKIQPSEPRDSAVYFCASGSGDIYNSPLHFGNGTRLTVT.

V gene TRBV6-6 combines with J gene TRBJ1-1, with D possibly matching TRBD1 (6 bases). Trimming removed 6 bases from V and 5 bases from J, with 16 bases in between. Looked up from germline, CDR1 is MNHNY and CDR2 is SVGAGI (reference sequence). This CDR3 spans 14 amino acids. CDR3: CASRTTGSGTEAFF. For the CDR3, the DNA is TGTGCCAGCAGGACTACAGGGTCAGGGACTGAAGCTTTCTTT.